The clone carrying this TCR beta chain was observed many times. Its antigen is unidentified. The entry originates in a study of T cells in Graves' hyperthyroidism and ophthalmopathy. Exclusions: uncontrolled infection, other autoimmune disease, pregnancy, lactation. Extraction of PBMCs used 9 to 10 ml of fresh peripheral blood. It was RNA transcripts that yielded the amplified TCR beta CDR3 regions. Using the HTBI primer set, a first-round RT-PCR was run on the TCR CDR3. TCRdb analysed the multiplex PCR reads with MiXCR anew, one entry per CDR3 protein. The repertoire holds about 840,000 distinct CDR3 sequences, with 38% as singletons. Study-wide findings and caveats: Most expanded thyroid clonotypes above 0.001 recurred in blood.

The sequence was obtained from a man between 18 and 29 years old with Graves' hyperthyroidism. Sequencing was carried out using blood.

This CDR3 reads CASSLTPGPRYEQYF. CDR3 bases: TGTGCCAGCAGCTTAACTCCGGGACCTCGATACGAGCAGTACTTC. V gene TRBV7-2 combines with J gene TRBJ2-7; TRBD1 or TRBD2 may be the D gene (5 bases each). Germline loops: CDR1 SGHTA, CDR2 FQGNSA. V dropped 2 bases and J dropped 4 bases, with 15 bases sitting between them. The CDR3 is 15 residues long.